This T cell receptor beta chain was recorded in a study of blood T cell repertoires in COVID-19. Unmatched junction bases numbered 10, after V lost 5 bases and J lost 4 bases. CDR1 is MNHEY, CDR2 SMNVEV, per germline (reference sequence). This CDR3 contains 16 residues. Clones were sequenced by immunoSEQ multiplex PCR, and TCRdb holds only the in-frame ones, with some missing. This table has 350,000 to 450,000 clones, approximately 90% appearing once. Sequenced: peripheral blood. The genes are TRBV27 and TRBJ1-2; 10 bases fit TRBD1. The receptor was derived from a woman aged 40-49 years with COVID-19, enrolled during active disease. CDR3 sequence (DNA): TGTGCCAGCAGTCCTTTTCGGACAGGGGGTCGCTATGGCTACACCTTC. This codes for CASSPFRTGGRYGYTF.